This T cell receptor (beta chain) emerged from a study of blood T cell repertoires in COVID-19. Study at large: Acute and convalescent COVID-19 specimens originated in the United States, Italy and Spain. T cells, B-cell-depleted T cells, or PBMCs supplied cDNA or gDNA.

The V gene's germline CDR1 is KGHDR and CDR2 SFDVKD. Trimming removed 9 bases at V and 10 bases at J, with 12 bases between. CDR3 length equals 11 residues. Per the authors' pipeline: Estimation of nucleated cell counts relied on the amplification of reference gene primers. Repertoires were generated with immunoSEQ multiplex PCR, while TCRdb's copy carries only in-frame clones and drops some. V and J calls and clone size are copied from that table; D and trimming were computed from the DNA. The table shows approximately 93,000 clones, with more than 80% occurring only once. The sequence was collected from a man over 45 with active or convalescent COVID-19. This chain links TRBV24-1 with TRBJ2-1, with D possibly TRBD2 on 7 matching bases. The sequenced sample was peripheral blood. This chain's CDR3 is CATGGGREQFF. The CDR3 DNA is TGTGCCACCGGGGGGGGCCGCGAGCAGTTCTTC.